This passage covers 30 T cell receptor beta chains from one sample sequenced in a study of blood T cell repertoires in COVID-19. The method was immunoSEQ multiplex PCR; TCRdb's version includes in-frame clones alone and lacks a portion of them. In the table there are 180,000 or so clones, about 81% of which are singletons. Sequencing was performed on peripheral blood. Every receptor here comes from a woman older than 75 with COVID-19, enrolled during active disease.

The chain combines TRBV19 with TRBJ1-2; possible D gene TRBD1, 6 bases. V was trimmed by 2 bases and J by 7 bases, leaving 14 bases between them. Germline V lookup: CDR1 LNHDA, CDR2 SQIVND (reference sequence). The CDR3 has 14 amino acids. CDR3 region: CASSIKAGAGGYTF. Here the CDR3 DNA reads TGTGCCAGTAGTATAAAGGCAGGGGCTGGTGGCTACACCTTC. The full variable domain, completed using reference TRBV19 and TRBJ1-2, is DGGITQSPKYLFRKEGQNVTLSCEQNLNHDAMYWYRQDPGQGLRLIYYSQIVNDFQKGDIAEGYSVSREKKESFPLTVTSAQKNPTAFYLCASSIKAGAGGYTFGSGTRLTVV.

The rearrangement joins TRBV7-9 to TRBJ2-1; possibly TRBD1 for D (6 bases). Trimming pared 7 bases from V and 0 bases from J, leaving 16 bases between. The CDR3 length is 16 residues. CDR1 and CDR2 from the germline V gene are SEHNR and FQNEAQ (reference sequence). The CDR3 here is CASNLPVGASYNEQFF. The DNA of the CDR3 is TGTGCCAGCAACCTCCCGGTGGGGGCCTCCTACAATGAGCAGTTCTTC.

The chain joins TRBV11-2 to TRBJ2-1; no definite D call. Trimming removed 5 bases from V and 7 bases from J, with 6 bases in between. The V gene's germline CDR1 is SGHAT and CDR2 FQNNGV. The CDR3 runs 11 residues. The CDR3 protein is CASSEVNEQFF. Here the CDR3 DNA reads TGTGCCAGCAGCGAGGTAAATGAGCAGTTCTTC.

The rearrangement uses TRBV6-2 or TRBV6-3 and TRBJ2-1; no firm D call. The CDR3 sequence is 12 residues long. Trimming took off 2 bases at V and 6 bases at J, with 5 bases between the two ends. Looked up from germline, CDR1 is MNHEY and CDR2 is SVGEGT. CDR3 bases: TGTGCCAGCAGTTACGTTCTCAATGAGCAGTTCTTC. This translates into CASSYVLNEQFF.

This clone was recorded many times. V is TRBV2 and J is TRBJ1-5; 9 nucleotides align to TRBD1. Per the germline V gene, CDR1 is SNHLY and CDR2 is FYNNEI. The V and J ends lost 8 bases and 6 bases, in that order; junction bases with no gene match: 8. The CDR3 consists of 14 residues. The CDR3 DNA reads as TGTGCCAGCTCGGGACAGGGAGGGATTCAGCCCCAGCATTTT. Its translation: CASSGQGGIQPQHF.

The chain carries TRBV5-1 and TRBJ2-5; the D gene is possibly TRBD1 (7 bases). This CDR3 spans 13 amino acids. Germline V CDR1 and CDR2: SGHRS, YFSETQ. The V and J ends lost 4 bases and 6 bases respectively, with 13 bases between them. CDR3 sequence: CASSTQGRQTQYF. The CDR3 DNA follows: TGCGCCAGCAGCACACAGGGGAGGCAGACCCAGTACTTC.

The CDR3 bases are TGTGCCAGCAGTGAAGCGCAAGGGGCTGCTAATGAAAAACTGTTTTTT. It yields the protein CASSEAQGAANEKLFF. V usage is TRBV2 and J usage is TRBJ1-4; perhaps TRBD1 as D (5 bases). V dropped 0 bases and J dropped 3 bases, with 11 bases sitting between them. The CDR3 contains 16 residues. Germline assignment: CDR1 SNHLY and CDR2 FYNNEI.

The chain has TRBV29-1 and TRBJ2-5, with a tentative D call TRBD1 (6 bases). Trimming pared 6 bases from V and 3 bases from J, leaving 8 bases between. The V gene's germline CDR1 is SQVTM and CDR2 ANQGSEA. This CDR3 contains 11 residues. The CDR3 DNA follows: TGCAGCGTACAGGGCAAAGAGACCCAGTACTTC. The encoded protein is CSVQGKETQYF.

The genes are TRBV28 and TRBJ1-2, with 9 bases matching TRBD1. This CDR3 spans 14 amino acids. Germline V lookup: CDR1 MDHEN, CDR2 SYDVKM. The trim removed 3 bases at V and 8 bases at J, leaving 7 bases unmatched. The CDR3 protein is CASSFRDRVEGYTF. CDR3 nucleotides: TGTGCCAGCAGTTTCCGGGACAGGGTAGAGGGCTACACCTTC.

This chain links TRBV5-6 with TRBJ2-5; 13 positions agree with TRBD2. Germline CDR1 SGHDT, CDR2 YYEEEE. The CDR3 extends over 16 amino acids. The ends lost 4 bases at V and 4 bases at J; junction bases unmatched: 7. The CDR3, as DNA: TGTGCCAGCAGCCGCGGACTAGCGGGAGTGTCAGAGACCCAGTACTTC. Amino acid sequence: CASSRGLAGVSETQYF.

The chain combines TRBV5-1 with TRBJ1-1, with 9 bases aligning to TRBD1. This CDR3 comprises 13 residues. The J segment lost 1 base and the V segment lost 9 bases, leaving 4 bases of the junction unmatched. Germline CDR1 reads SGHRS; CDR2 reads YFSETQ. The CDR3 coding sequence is TGCGCCACCAGACAGGGGGAGAACACTGAAGCTTTCTTT. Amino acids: CATRQGENTEAFF.

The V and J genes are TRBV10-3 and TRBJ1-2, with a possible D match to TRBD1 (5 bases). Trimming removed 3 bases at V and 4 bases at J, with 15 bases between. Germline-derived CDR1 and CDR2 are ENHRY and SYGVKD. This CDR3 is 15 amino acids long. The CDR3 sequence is CAISESGRDFYGYTF. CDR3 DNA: TGTGCCATCAGTGAAAGTGGTAGGGACTTCTATGGCTACACCTTC.

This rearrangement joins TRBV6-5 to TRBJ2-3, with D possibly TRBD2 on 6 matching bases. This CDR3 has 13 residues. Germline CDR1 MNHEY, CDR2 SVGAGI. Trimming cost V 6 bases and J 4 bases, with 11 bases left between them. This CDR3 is CASSRGGADTQYF. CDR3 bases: TGTGCCAGCAGCCGGGGCGGGGCAGATACGCAGTATTTT.

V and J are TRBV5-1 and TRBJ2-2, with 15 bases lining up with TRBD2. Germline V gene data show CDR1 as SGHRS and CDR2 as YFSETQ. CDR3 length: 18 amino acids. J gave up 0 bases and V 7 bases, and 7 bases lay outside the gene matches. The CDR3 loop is CASGTGTSGGPNTGELFF. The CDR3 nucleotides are TGCGCCAGCGGCACCGGGACTAGCGGGGGGCCGAACACCGGGGAGCTGTTTTTT.

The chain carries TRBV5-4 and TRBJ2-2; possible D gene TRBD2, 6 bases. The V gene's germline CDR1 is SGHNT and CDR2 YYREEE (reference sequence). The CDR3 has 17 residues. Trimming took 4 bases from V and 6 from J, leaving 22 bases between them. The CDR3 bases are TGTGCCAGCAGCGCGAACCGGGACTGGGCGGGTTCCGGGGAGCTGTTTTTT. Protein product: CASSANRDWAGSGELFF.

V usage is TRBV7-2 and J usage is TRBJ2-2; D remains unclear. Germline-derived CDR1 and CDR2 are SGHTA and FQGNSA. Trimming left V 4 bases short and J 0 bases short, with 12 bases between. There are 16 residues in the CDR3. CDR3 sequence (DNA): TGTGCCAGCAGCTCTAACCCGATCGCGAACACCGGGGAGCTGTTTTTT. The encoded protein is CASSSNPIANTGELFF.

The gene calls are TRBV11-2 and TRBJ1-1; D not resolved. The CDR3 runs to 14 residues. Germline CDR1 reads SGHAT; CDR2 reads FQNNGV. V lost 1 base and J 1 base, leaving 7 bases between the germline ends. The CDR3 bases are TGTGCCAGCAGCTTAGCCGCGGGGAACACTGAAGCTTTCTTT. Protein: CASSLAAGNTEAFF.

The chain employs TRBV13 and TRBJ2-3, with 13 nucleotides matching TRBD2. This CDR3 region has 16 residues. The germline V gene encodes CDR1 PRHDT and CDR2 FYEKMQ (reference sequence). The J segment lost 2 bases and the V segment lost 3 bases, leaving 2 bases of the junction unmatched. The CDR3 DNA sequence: TGTGCCAGCAGCTTGGGACTAGCGGGGACCACAGATACGCAGTATTTT. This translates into CASSLGLAGTTDTQYF.

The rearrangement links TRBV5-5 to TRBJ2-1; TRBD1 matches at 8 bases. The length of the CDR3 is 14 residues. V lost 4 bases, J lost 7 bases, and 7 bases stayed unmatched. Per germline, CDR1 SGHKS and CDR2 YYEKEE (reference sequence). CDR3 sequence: CASSQGARRNEQFF. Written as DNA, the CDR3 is TGTGCCAGCAGCCAGGGGGCGCGTAGGAATGAGCAGTTCTTC. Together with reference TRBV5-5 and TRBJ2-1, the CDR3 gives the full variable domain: DAGVTQSPTHLIKTRGQQVTLRCSPISGHKSVSWYQQVLGQGPQFIFQYYEKEERGRGNFPDRFSARQFPNYSSELNVNALLLGDSALYLCASSQGARRNEQFFGPGTRLTVL.

CDR3: CSTNPFGQGYTF. The CDR3 nucleotides read TGCAGCACCAACCCCTTTGGGCAGGGCTACACCTTC. The chain has TRBV29-1 and TRBJ1-2; D unresolved. The CDR3 spans 12 residues. The V end lost 8 bases, the J end lost 8 bases, and 18 bases lay between the germline ends. The V gene's germline CDR1 is SQVTM and CDR2 ANQGSEA.

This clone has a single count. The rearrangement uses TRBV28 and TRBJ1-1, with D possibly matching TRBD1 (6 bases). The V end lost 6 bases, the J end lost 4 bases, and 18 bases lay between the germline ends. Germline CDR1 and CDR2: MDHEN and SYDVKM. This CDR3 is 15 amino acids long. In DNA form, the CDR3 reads TGTGCCAGCAGACAAGGGGGGGTTTATGTCACTGAAGCTTTCTTT. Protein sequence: CASRQGGVYVTEAFF.

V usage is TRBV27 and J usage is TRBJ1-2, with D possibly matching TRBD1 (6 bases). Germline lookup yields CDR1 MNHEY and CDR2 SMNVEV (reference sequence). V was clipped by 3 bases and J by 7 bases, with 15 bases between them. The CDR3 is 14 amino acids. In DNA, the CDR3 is TGTGCCAGCAGTTTGGGGGCAGGAAAAGGTGGCTACACCTTC. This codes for CASSLGAGKGGYTF.

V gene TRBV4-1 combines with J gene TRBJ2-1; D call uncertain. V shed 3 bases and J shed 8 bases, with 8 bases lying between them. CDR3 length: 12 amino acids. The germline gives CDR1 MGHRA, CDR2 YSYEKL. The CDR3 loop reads CASSQRYDEQFF. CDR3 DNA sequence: TGCGCCAGCAGCCAGAGATACGATGAGCAGTTCTTC.

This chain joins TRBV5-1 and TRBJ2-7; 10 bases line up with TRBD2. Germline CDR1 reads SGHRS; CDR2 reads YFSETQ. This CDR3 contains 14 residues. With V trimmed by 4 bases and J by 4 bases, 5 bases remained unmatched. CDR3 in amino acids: CASSPTSGYYEQYF. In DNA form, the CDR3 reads TGCGCCAGCAGCCCGACTAGCGGGTATTACGAGCAGTACTTC.

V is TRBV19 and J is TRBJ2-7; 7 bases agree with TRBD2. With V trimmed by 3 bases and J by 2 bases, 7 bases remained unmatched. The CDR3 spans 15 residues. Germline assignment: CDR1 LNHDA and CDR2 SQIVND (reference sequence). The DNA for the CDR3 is TGTGCCAGTAGTATTGAGGCGGGAGTCCCCTACGAGCAGTACTTC. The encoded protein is CASSIEAGVPYEQYF.

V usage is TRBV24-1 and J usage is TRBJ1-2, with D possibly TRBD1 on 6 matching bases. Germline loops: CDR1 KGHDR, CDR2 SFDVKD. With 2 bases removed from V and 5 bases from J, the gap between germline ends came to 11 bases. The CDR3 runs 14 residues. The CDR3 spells CATSDSRQVYGYTF. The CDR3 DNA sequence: TGTGCCACCAGTGATTCCCGACAGGTATATGGCTACACCTTC.

DNA for the CDR3: TGCGCCAGCAGCCAAGTGATGTCGAGTTTGAATGAGCAGTTCTTC. Translation gives CASSQVMSSLNEQFF. The chain recombines TRBV4-1 with TRBJ2-1, with no clear D. This CDR3 region has 15 residues. Germline CDR1 and CDR2: MGHRA and YSYEKL. Deletions cut 1 base from V and 7 bases from J, with 14 bases between.

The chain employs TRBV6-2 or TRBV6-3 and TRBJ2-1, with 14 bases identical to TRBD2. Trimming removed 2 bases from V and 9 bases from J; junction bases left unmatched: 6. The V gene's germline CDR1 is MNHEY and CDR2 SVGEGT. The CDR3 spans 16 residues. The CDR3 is CASSYPGLAGEIEQFF. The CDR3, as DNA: TGTGCCAGCAGTTACCCGGGACTAGCGGGGGAAATTGAGCAGTTCTTC.

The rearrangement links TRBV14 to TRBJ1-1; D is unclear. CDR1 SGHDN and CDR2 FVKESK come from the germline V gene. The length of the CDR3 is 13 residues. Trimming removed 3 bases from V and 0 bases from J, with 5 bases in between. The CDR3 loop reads CASSQSLNTEAFF. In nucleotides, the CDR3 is TGTGCCAGCAGCCAGAGTCTGAACACTGAAGCTTTCTTT.

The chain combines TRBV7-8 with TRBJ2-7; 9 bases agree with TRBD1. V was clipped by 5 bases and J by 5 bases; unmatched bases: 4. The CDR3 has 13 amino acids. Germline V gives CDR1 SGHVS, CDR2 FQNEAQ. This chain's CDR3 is CASSQGQGNEQYF. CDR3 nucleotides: TGTGCCAGCAGCCAGGGACAGGGCAACGAGCAGTACTTC.